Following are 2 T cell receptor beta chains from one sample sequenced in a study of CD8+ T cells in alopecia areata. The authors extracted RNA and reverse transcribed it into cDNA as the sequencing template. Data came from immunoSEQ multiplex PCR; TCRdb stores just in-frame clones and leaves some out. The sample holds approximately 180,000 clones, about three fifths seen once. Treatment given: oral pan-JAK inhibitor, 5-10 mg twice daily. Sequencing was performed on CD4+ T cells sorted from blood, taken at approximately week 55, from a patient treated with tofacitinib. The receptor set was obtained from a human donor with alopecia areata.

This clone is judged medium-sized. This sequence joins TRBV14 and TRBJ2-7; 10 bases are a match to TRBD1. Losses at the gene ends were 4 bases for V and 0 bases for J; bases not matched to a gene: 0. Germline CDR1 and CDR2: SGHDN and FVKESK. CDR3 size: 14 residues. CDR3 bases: TGTGCCAGCAGCCGGACAGGGGGCTCCTACGAGCAGTACTTC. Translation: CASSRTGGSYEQYF.

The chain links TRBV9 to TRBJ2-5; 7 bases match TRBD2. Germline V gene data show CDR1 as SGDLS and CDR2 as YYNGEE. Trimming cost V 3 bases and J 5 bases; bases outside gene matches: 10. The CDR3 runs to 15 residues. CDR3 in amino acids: CASSAAAGPRETQYF. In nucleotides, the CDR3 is TGTGCCAGCAGCGCAGCAGCGGGGCCCCGGGAGACCCAGTACTTC.